A single sample gave rise to the 14 T cell receptor beta chains below, sequenced in a study of CD8+CD57+ T cells in acquired aplastic anemia. CDR3 and TCR beta VDJ profiling relied on a genomic DNA template. Each CDR3 protein gets one entry after TCRdb re-called the reads with MiXCR. The sample includes hundreds of thousands of distinct CDR3 sequences, about two thirds seen only once; the top ten take more than 3.5%. Sequencing was carried out using sorted CD4+, CD8+, or CD8+CD57+ T cells (not recorded which) from PBMCs. The source is a human donor in good health, serving as a control.

V is TRBV20-1 and J is TRBJ2-3; TRBD1 is a possible D gene (6 bases). The CDR3 spans 13 residues. Looked up from germline, CDR1 is DFQATT and CDR2 is SNEGSKA (reference sequence). Trimming shortened V by 3 bases and J by 4 bases, and 11 bases separated the two germline ends. The CDR3 coding sequence is TGCAGTGCTAGTGCGAAGGGGGCAGATACGCAGTATTTT. As protein: CSASAKGADTQYF.

The rearrangement uses TRBV12-3 or TRBV12-4 and TRBJ1-2, with D possibly being TRBD1 (5 bases). Deletions cut 4 bases from V and 3 bases from J, with 9 bases between. There are 13 residues in the CDR3. The CDR3 region has the DNA TGTGCCAGCAGTTCTGACAGTTACTATGGCTACACCTTC. This sequence encodes CASSSDSYYGYTF.

The chain has TRBV12-3 or TRBV12-4 and TRBJ2-3; unclear D gene. The CDR3 has 12 residues. Deletions cut 6 bases from V and 5 bases from J, with 9 bases between. The chain's CDR3 is CASSTAGDTQYF. The CDR3 DNA follows: TGTGCCAGCAGCACAGCAGGAGATACGCAGTATTTT.

The genes are TRBV2 and TRBJ2-2; D perhaps matches TRBD1 (6 bases). The CDR3 extends over 15 amino acids. Trimming took off 6 bases at V and 5 bases at J, with 16 bases between the two ends. The V gene's germline CDR1 is SNHLY and CDR2 FYNNEI. The DNA of the CDR3 is TGTGCCAGCAGACTAGGGGGTACGGGAACCGGGGAGCTGTTTTTT. It codes for CASRLGGTGTGELFF.

Regarding this clonotype: Likely a read error: the CDR3 ends without its conserved phenylalanine or tryptophan. The DNA is omitted, as the CDR3 cannot be located on it reliably, and the CDR3 follows TCRdb's listing. J is TRBJ1-2 and V is TRBV10-3. Germline lookup yields CDR1 ENHRY and CDR2 SYGVKD. The CDR3 region is 16 residues in length, termini included. The chain's CDR3 is CAISEPARNSFYAFGS.

Worth noting for this clonotype: Relative to the germline gene, one junction end is altered; a read error may explain this. This sequence joins TRBV5-1 and TRBJ1-2; D gene ambiguous. Germline assignment: CDR1 SGHRS and CDR2 YFSETQ. This CDR3 spans 14 amino acids. This chain's CDR3 is CASSRPPDGYGYTF. CDR3 DNA sequence: TGTGCCAGCAGCAGACCCCCGGATGGTTATGGCTACACCTTC.

The gene calls are TRBV7-6 and TRBJ2-7; D is perhaps TRBD1 or TRBD2 (5 bases each). This CDR3 contains 18 residues. The V gene's germline CDR1 is SGHVS and CDR2 FNYEAQ. V dropped 3 bases and J dropped 2 bases, with 23 bases sitting between them. The CDR3 spells CASSFFVGAFRKAYEQYF. The CDR3 coding sequence is TGTGCCAGCAGCTTCTTCGTCGGGGCGTTTCGGAAGGCCTACGAGCAGTACTTC.

The chain recombines TRBV25-1 with TRBJ1-2; D is perhaps TRBD1 (6 bases). V was pared by 8 bases and J by 6 bases, with 22 bases between. CDR1 is MGHDK, CDR2 SYGVNS, per germline. The CDR3 length is 15 residues. CDR3 sequence reads: CASRVGGGALNGYTF. The CDR3 nucleotides are TGTGCCAGCCGCGTGGGGGGGGGCGCCTTGAATGGCTACACCTTC.

The chain recombines TRBV4-2 with TRBJ2-7, with D uncertain. Trimming cost V 1 base and J 1 base, with 8 bases left between them. The CDR3 runs 14 residues. CDR1 is LGHNA and CDR2 is YNFKEQ in the germline V gene. In nucleotides, the CDR3 is TGTGCCAGCAGCCAAGGCACGATGTCCTACGAGCAGTACTTC. This encodes CASSQGTMSYEQYF.

Ten or more counts support this clonotype. The rearrangement uses TRBV5-1 and TRBJ2-3; perhaps TRBD2 as D (5 bases). CDR3 length equals 12 residues. From germline, CDR1 is SGHRS and CDR2 YFSETQ. V shed 0 bases and J shed 8 bases, with 7 bases lying between them. CDR3 residues: CASSLDEGTQYF. CDR3 DNA: TGCGCCAGCAGCTTGGACGAGGGTACGCAGTATTTT.

The V and J genes are TRBV15 and TRBJ2-7; a possible D gene is TRBD2 (7 bases). V was cut by 2 bases and J by 3 bases, with 17 bases left in between. The CDR3 loop spans 16 amino acids. Germline V gene lookup returns CDR1 LNHNV and CDR2 YYDKDF (reference sequence). The CDR3 DNA is TGTGCCACCAGCAGAAGTGTAGGGGGGGGTGGCTACGAGCAGTACTTC. Protein product: CATSRSVGGGGYEQYF.

The chain uses TRBV7-2 and TRBJ2-7; maybe TRBD2 (7 bases). The CDR3 is 16 amino acids. Trimming stripped 0 bases from V and 3 bases from J, with 15 bases between. Germline CDR1 reads SGHTA; CDR2 reads FQGNSA. CDR3: CASSLAFRGGGYEQYF. For the CDR3, the DNA is TGTGCCAGCAGCTTAGCGTTCAGGGGAGGGGGCTACGAGCAGTACTTC.

At least ten counts were recorded for this clonotype. This chain connects TRBV13 to TRBJ1-1, with TRBD1 matching over 7 bases. Trimming cost V 6 bases and J 7 bases; bases outside gene matches: 8. Germline V gives CDR1 PRHDT, CDR2 FYEKMQ (reference sequence). The CDR3 spans 13 residues. CDR3 nucleotide sequence: TGTGCCAGCAGGCTTGACAGGGTCGGTGAAGCTTTCTTT. It specifies CASRLDRVGEAFF.

Notes on this clonotype: The junction differs from germline at one of its ends, possibly a read error. The rearrangement uses TRBV2 and TRBJ1-3; D is ambiguous. Germline-derived CDR1 and CDR2 are SNHLY and FYNNEI. The CDR3 covers 14 residues. The CDR3 here is CASSEGSSGNTIYF. In DNA, the CDR3 is TGTGCCAGCTCCGAGGGCAGTTCCGGCAACACCATATACTTT.